Listed below are T cell receptor beta chains from one sample, sequenced in a study of regulatory T cells in long-lasting Graves disease. Each CDR3 protein is one row after TCRdb ran MiXCR on the multiplex PCR reads. The table includes 350,000 to 550,000 distinct CDR3 sequences, over 15% detected once. The same data also contributed to another study, on T cells in Graves' hyperthyroidism and ophthalmopathy.

The sample consisted of peripheral blood mononuclear cells (PBMCs), taken at new diagnosis, from a patient treated with antithyroid drugs. The receptors were gathered from a woman aged 18-29 years with Graves disease. CDR3s include the opening cysteine and the closing phenylalanine or tryptophan. A D gene is named only where the DNA matches it firmly. The listing skips clone size in some rows; elsewhere it reads once, few, many or a size class.

D gene,clone size,V gene,J gene,CDR3 DNA,CDR3 protein
NA,few,TRBV18,TRBJ2-5,TGTGCCAGCTCACCAAATTTAGCGAAGCAAGAGACCCAGTACTTC,CASSPNLAKQETQYF
TRBD1,many,TRBV12-3/TRBV12-4,TRBJ1-4,TGTGCCAGCAGCAAGGGGGGGACAGTAGTAACAACTAATGAAAAACTGTTTTTT,CASSKGGTVVTTNEKLFF
TRBD2,many,TRBV28,TRBJ2-1,TGTGCCAGCAGTGGGAGCGGGGGGGCCTACAATGAGCAGTTCTTC,CASSGSGGAYNEQFF
TRBD1,many,TRBV5-1,TRBJ1-2,TGTGCCAGCAGCACCGGGACAGCTAACTATGGCTACACCTTC,CASSTGTANYGYTF
TRBD2,many,TRBV7-2,TRBJ2-3,TGTGCCAGCAGCATCTTAGGGGGCCAGATAGCGGGGGCAGATACGCAGTATTTT,CASSILGGQIAGADTQYF
TRBD2,many,TRBV28,TRBJ2-7,TGTGCCAGCAGACCCCTAAGCGGGAGGAATACAATTTCTAGTCTGGGGCAGTACTTC,CASRPLSGRNTISSLGQYF
NA,many,TRBV7-2,TRBJ2-1,TGTGCCAGCAGCTTAGGGCTAGCGCTCAATGAGCAGTTCTTC,CASSLGLALNEQFF
TRBD1,few,TRBV29-1,TRBJ1-5,TGCAGCGTTAGTGGGACAGGCCGAGATCAGCCCCAGCATTTT,CSVSGTGRDQPQHF
NA,NA,TRBV30,TRBJ1-5,TGTGCCTGGAGTGCCAGGGCGGGGCCCCAGCATTTT,CAWSARAGPQHF
NA,few,TRBV18,TRBJ1-2,TGTGCCAGCTCCCCCCCGGGAAGATATGGCTACACCTTC,CASSPPGRYGYTF
NA,NA,TRBV30,TRBJ2-2,TGTGCCTGGAACCCCCTAGGATCTAACACCGGGGAGCTGTTTTTT,CAWNPLGSNTGELFF
TRBD1,NA,TRBV5-1,TRBJ1-1,TGCACCAGCAGCACAGGACAGGGGTTGAACACTGAAGCTTTCTTT,CTSSTGQGLNTEAFF